This T cell receptor beta chain was retrieved from a study of cytomegalovirus exposure and HLA in healthy donors. PCR primers comprised 60 Vbeta and 13 Jbeta primers. Data came from immunoSEQ multiplex PCR; TCRdb stores just in-frame clones and leaves some out. Found here are around 80,000 clones, approximately 62% of them singletons; the top ten hold about 4.2%. Note on this clone: Antigen specificity is unknown.

Study observations and caveats: Near-uniform donor sequencing depth was presumed by presence/absence analyses. Later genetic work tied a missense DCLRE1C variant to beta-chain V and J trimming.

Deletions cut 0 bases from V and 10 bases from J, with 13 bases between. The germline V gene has CDR1 GTSNPN and CDR2 SVGIG (reference sequence). The CDR3 totals 14 residues. The chain couples TRBV30 to TRBJ1-6; D is uncertain. The sequence derives from a male donor in good health and CMV-seropositive. Sequenced material: PBMCs. CDR3 sequence: CAWSVLIRESPLHF. CDR3 nucleotide sequence: TGTGCCTGGAGTGTACTAATTCGGGAGTCACCCCTCCACTTT. Full variable domain (rest looked up from reference TRBV30 and TRBJ1-6): SQTIHQWPATLVQPVGSPLSLECTVEGTSNPNLYWYRQAAGRGLQLLFYSVGIGQISSEVPQNLSASRPQDRQFILSSKKLLLSDSGFYLCAWSVLIRESPLHFGNGTRLTVT.